Listed here are 4 T cell receptor beta chains from one sample, sequenced in a study of PD-L1 blockade in urothelial cancer. TCRdb's copy holds only in-frame clones and misses some; the assay was immunoSEQ multiplex PCR. Of around 45,000 clones in the sample, more than 75% were seen once. The sample consisted of PBMCs, taken around atezolizumab (anti-PD-L1) treatment. All receptors derive from an older woman with urothelial cancer.

The sample holds a few counts of this clone. The chain is built from TRBV7-3 and TRBJ2-1; 9 bases are a match to TRBD2. Germline lookup yields CDR1 SGHTA and CDR2 FQGTGA. Trimming at V came to 2 bases and at J to 0 bases, leaving 2 bases not matched to a gene. The CDR3 totals 16 residues. The CDR3 nucleotides are TGTGCCAGCAGCTTACAGCGGGGGGTCTCCTACAATGAGCAGTTCTTC. Protein sequence: CASSLQRGVSYNEQFF.

Only one count was recorded for this clone. The CDR3 nucleotides are TGTGCCAGTAGTATAGGAAGGGGCAGAAAGGGCGGCAATCAGCCCCAGCATTTT. Residues: CASSIGRGRKGGNQPQHF. This chain connects TRBV19 to TRBJ1-5; possible D gene TRBD1, 5 bases. Trimming left V 1 base short and J 2 bases short, with 18 bases between. Germline V gene sequence: CDR1 LNHDA, CDR2 SQIVND (reference sequence). The CDR3 extends over 18 amino acids.

V is TRBV5-1 and J is TRBJ2-7; TRBD2 matches at 7 bases. Germline V gene lookup returns CDR1 SGHRS and CDR2 YFSETQ. The trim removed 5 bases at V and 2 bases at J, leaving 13 bases unmatched. The CDR3 extends over 16 amino acids. The CDR3 DNA follows: TGCGCCAGCAGTTCTGAAGCGGGGCCGTCGACCTACGAGCAGTACTTC. Its translation: CASSSEAGPSTYEQYF.

The genes are TRBV6-5 and TRBJ2-5, with TRBD2 matching 11 bases. CDR3 length: 15 amino acids. The V and J ends lost 6 bases and 5 bases, in that order; junction bases with no gene match: 8. Germline-derived CDR1 and CDR2 are MNHEY and SVGAGI. The CDR3 loop reads CASSDSGGAVETQYF. The CDR3 nucleotides read TGTGCCAGCAGCGATAGCGGGGGGGCGGTTGAGACCCAGTACTTC.